A single T cell receptor (beta chain) is shown here with its context. As handled by the study authors: Researchers report that nucleated cell counts were estimated from reference gene primer amplification. Data came from immunoSEQ multiplex PCR; TCRdb stores just in-frame clones and leaves some out. That table gives V, J and clone size, and the DNA gave D and trimming. This repertoire shows over 400,000 clones, less than 90% found once; its top ten account for 7.5% to 9.5%. This CDR3 spans 18 amino acids. This sample is drawn from a study of blood T cell repertoires in COVID-19. Study summary: The samples span acute and convalescent COVID-19 from the United States, Italy and Spain.

Seattle cases were enrolled at active infection and followed longitudinally. The sample was peripheral blood. The source of this sequence is a woman between 45 and 60 years old with COVID-19, enrolled during active disease. J is TRBJ1-5 and V is TRBV12-2; the table assigns TRBD1, which was not confirmed against the DNA. TRBV12-2 is designated a pseudogene. This CDR3 is CASRLALTGQEYNQPQHF. The CDR3 nucleotides read TGTGCAAGTCGCTTAGCCCTGACAGGGCAGGAATACAATCAGCCCCAGCATTTT.